The clone carrying this T cell receptor beta chain came up a few times. The antigen remains unidentified. The germline CDR1 and CDR2 sequences are LNHNV and YYDKDF (reference sequence). Trimming removed 1 base from V and 0 bases from J; junction bases left unmatched: 2. The CDR3 runs to 16 residues. This sample is part of a study of T-cell memory formation after mild COVID-19. As for the study in general: Most TCR clusters belonged to a single donor. Study-level findings and limits: CD4+ contracting clones were mainly CM and EM; CD8+ ones, EMRA. The finding that pre-infection memory included some responding clones suggested that cross-reactive memory joined. Among clones contracting day 15 to 85, CD4/CD8 was balanced, whereas later expanders leaned CD4+.

Each CDR3 protein is one row after TCRdb ran MiXCR on the 5' RACE reads. The profile covers about 270,000 distinct CDR3 sequences, with approximately 15% appearing a single time and approximately 20% taken by the ten largest. Material: PBMCs or a T cell subset sorted from them (not recorded which). The receptor was derived from a man between 18 and 35 years old who had mild COVID-19 (a few samples of this study predate the infection). Cell type and time point are not known. V gene TRBV15 combines with J gene TRBJ2-1; 8 bases align to TRBD1. The CDR3 bases are TGTGCCACCAGCAGAGGACAGGGGAGCTCCTACAATGAGCAGTTCTTC. Amino acids: CATSRGQGSSYNEQFF.